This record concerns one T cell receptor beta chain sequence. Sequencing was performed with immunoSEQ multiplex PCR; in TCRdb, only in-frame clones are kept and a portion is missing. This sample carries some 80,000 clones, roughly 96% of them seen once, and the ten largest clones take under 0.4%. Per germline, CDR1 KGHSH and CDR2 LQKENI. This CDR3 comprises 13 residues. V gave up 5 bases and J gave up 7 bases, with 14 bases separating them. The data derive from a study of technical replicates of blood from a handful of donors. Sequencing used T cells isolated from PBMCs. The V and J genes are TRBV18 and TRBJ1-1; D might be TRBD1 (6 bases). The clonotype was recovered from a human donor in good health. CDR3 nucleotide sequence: TGTGCCAGCTCAGGAAACAGGGAAAGTGAAGCTTTCTTT. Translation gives CASSGNRESEAFF.